The 19 T cell receptor beta chains below were found in one sample sequenced in a study of Ad26.COV2.S vaccination and SARS-CoV-2 variants. Treatment defined: around 19 received Ad26.COV2.S at low or high dose, single or two shots; a few received placebo; per-sample allocation not given. Day 63 after the first injection of vaccine or placebo was the sampling time. Some clones are missing from TCRdb's copy, which holds only in-frame ones; the method was immunoSEQ multiplex PCR. The sample has 250,000 or so clones, roughly 87% seen once; the top ten hold roughly 3%. Sequencing was performed on peripheral blood, taken in a trial of Ad26.COV2.S vaccine versus placebo. The source is a person between 18 and 65 years old who received the Ad26.COV2.S COVID-19 vaccine or a placebo.

V and J are TRBV6-6 and TRBJ1-2; a possible D gene is TRBD1 (5 bases). Per the germline V gene, CDR1 is MNHNY and CDR2 is SVGAGI (reference sequence). The CDR3 loop spans 13 amino acids. Trimming left V 7 bases short and J 4 bases short, with 13 bases between. The CDR3 nucleotides are TGTGCCAGCACCACCCGGGGGGTCTATGGCTACACCTTC. This codes for CASTTRGVYGYTF.

This clone was picked up one time. The chain links TRBV9 to TRBJ2-6, with D tentatively TRBD2 (6 bases). Germline V gene data show CDR1 as SGDLS and CDR2 as YYNGEE. This CDR3 comprises 17 residues. Trimming took off 3 bases at V and 0 bases at J, with 13 bases between the two ends. DNA of the CDR3: TGTGCCAGCAGCGAGGGACTCAAGAGCTCTGGGGCCAACGTCCTGACTTTC. Amino acid sequence: CASSEGLKSSGANVLTF.

The chain couples TRBV7-9 to TRBJ1-2; the match to TRBD1 covers 9 bases. Per germline, CDR1 SEHNR and CDR2 FQNEAQ (reference sequence). V was clipped by 5 bases and J by 4 bases; unmatched bases: 17. This CDR3 is built from 18 residues. DNA of the CDR3: TGTGCCAGCAGCACCCGACAGGGGGACCCCCAAACCCGCTATGGCTACACCTTC. It encodes CASSTRQGDPQTRYGYTF. The full variable domain, rest sourced from reference TRBV7-9 and TRBJ1-2, is DTGVSQNPRHKITKRGQNVTFRCDPISEHNRLYWYRQTLGQGPEFLTYFQNEAQLEKSRLLSDRFSAERPKGSFSTLEIQRTEQGDSAMYLCASSTRQGDPQTRYGYTFGSGTRLTVV.

The gene calls are TRBV6-5 and TRBJ1-1; D is uncertain. This CDR3 contains 16 residues. Germline V gene lookup returns CDR1 MNHEY and CDR2 SVGAGI. V dropped 1 base and J dropped 2 bases, with 14 bases sitting between them. The CDR3 DNA follows: TGTGCCAGCAGTTACTTCGCCTCGGGTCCTAACACTGAAGCTTTCTTT. Amino acid sequence: CASSYFASGPNTEAFF.

The chain carries TRBV21-1 and TRBJ2-7; TRBD1, the D gene given by the table, was not confirmed from the DNA. TRBV21-1 is designated a pseudogene. The CDR3 has 14 residues. CDR3 DNA sequence: TGTGCCAGCAGCTCCTACAGGGGGCAATACGAGCAGTACGTC. Translating gives CASSSYRGQYEQYV.

The V gene is TRBV28, the J gene TRBJ1-1; D is uncertain. Germline V lookup: CDR1 MDHEN, CDR2 SYDVKM. CDR3 length equals 13 residues. V lost 6 bases and J lost 4, with 12 bases in between. CDR3 bases: TGTGCCAGCAGACGGTTAGGAGTCACTGAAGCTTTCTTT. This sequence encodes CASRRLGVTEAFF. The entire variable domain, with the rest obtained from reference TRBV28 and TRBJ1-1, is as follows: DVKVTQSSRYLVKRTGEKVFLECVQDMDHENMFWYRQDPGLGLRLIYFSYDVKMKEKGDIPEGYSVSREKKERFSLILESASTNQTSMYLCASRRLGVTEAFFGQGTRLTVV.

V and J are TRBV9 and TRBJ2-2; D possibly corresponds to TRBD2 (5 bases). Germline CDR1 reads SGDLS; CDR2 reads YYNGEE. The CDR3 covers 13 residues. The germline V and J ends were trimmed by 4 bases and 5 bases, with 9 bases remaining between them. The CDR3 DNA sequence: TGTGCCAGCAGCACTTCGGGGACCGGGGAGCTGTTTTTT. Residues: CASSTSGTGELFF.

The chain uses TRBV10-3 and TRBJ2-1, with 7 nucleotides matching TRBD1. This CDR3 contains 14 residues. Germline values: CDR1 ENHRY, CDR2 SYGVKD. J was trimmed by 0 bases and V by 7 bases; bases with no gene match: 3. CDR3 sequence (DNA): TGTGCCATCACCGACAGGGCCTCCTACAATGAGCAGTTCTTC. It is translated as CAITDRASYNEQFF.

The genes are TRBV9 and TRBJ1-1, with 7 bases aligning to TRBD1. The CDR3 runs to 13 residues. The J segment lost 8 bases and the V segment lost 2 bases, leaving 6 bases of the junction unmatched. CDR1 is SGDLS, CDR2 YYNGEE, per germline. Here the CDR3 reads CASSVIPDREAFF. The CDR3, as DNA: TGTGCCAGCAGCGTCATCCCGGACAGGGAAGCTTTCTTT.

Points on this clone: The sample contains more than one DNA sequence encoding this CDR3. The V call is TRBV5-1, the J call TRBJ1-1; 8 nucleotides line up with TRBD1. The CDR3 is 16 amino acids. After removal of 0 bases from V and 1 base from J, the junction contained 5 bases not matched to a gene. Looked up from germline, CDR1 is SGHRS and CDR2 is YFSETQ. CDR3 DNA: TGCGCCAGCAGCTTGGGCACCGGGACAGGGAACACTGAAGCTTTCTTT. Its protein is CASSLGTGTGNTEAFF.

The rearrangement links TRBV4-1 to TRBJ1-2; 7 nucleotides match TRBD1. With V trimmed by 4 bases and J by 1 base, 15 bases remained unmatched. There are 18 residues in the CDR3. Germline V gene lookup returns CDR1 MGHRA and CDR2 YSYEKL. CDR3 in amino acids: CASSLLFLRQGDNYGYTF. The CDR3 DNA is TGCGCCAGCAGCCTGTTATTCCTTAGACAGGGCGATAACTATGGCTACACCTTC.

This rearrangement joins TRBV14 to TRBJ2-1, with 8 bases aligning to TRBD2. This CDR3 is built from 16 residues. In germline, CDR1 is SGHDN, CDR2 FVKESK. V lost 1 base, J lost 2 bases, and 4 bases stayed unmatched. CDR3 sequence reads: CASSQVGGATYNEQFF. The DNA of the CDR3 is TGTGCCAGCAGCCAAGTCGGGGGGGCCACCTACAATGAGCAGTTCTTC.

A single count supports this clone. The chain uses TRBV14 and TRBJ1-1, with no clear D. The V end lost 1 base, the J end lost 8 bases, and 5 bases lay between the germline ends. In germline, CDR1 is SGHDN, CDR2 FVKESK. The CDR3 is 11 amino acids. The CDR3 region is CASSQGQEAFF. In nucleotides, the CDR3 is TGTGCCAGCAGCCAAGGCCAGGAAGCTTTCTTT. Filled out from reference TRBV14 and TRBJ1-1, the complete variable domain reads EAGVTQFPSHSVIEKGQTVTLRCDPISGHDNLYWYRRVMGKEIKFLLHFVKESKQDESGMPNNRFLAERTGGTYSTLKVQPAELEDSGVYFCASSQGQEAFFGQGTRLTVV.

The gene calls are TRBV9 and TRBJ1-2; D is uncertain. The CDR3 sequence is 15 residues long. Trimming removed 0 bases at V and 7 bases at J, with 16 bases between. Germline assignment: CDR1 SGDLS and CDR2 YYNGEE. The CDR3 loop is CASSVDPEVGLGYTF. CDR3 DNA sequence: TGTGCCAGCAGCGTAGATCCTGAAGTTGGGCTTGGCTACACCTTC.

Only one count was recorded for this clone. The chain has TRBV23-1 and TRBJ2-7; no reliable D call. TRBV23-1 belongs to the ORF category, with a function that is uncertain. Trimming shortened V by 4 bases and J by 3 bases, and 13 bases separated the two germline ends. This CDR3 is built from 14 residues. The CDR3 protein is CASSPNGHSYEQYF. The DNA of the CDR3 is TGCGCCAGCAGTCCAAACGGCCACAGCTACGAGCAGTACTTC.

The rearrangement joins TRBV7-9 to TRBJ2-3; 14 bases match TRBD2. V shed 5 bases and J 6 bases; nucleotides not matched to a gene: 4. Looked up from germline, CDR1 is SEHNR and CDR2 is FQNEAQ (reference sequence). CDR3 size: 15 residues. In DNA form, the CDR3 reads TGTGCCAGCAGCAGACTAGCGGGAGGGCCGGATACGCAGTATTTT. Its translation is CASSRLAGGPDTQYF.

This CDR3 reads CASSPREGTEAFF. The CDR3 DNA is TGCGCCAGCAGCCCCCGGGAGGGCACTGAAGCTTTCTTT. V usage is TRBV4-1 and J usage is TRBJ1-1; D remains ambiguous. Germline V gene data show CDR1 as MGHRA and CDR2 as YSYEKL. The CDR3 has 13 amino acids. Trimming removed 4 bases from V and 4 bases from J, with 10 bases in between.

The chain combines TRBV11-2 with TRBJ1-3; the D gene is possibly TRBD1 (5 bases). Germline CDR1 is SGHAT and CDR2 is FQNNGV. The CDR3 has 14 amino acids. Trimming left V 3 bases short and J 0 bases short, with 6 bases between. The CDR3 bases are TGTGCCAGCAGCTTCGGGGGCTCTGGAAACACCATATATTTT. Translating gives CASSFGGSGNTIYF. Full variable domain (outside the CDR3, taken from reference TRBV11-2 and TRBJ1-3): EAGVAQSPRYKIIEKRQSVAFWCNPISGHATLYWYQQILGQGPKLLIQFQNNGVVDDSQLPKDRFSAERLKGVDSTLKIQPAKLEDSAVYLCASSFGGSGNTIYFGEGSWLTVV.

The chain joins TRBV19 to TRBJ1-6; the D gene is possibly TRBD1 (6 bases). The V gene lost 5 bases and the J gene lost 0 bases, with 11 bases spanning the gap. This CDR3 region has 16 residues. Germline assignment: CDR1 LNHDA and CDR2 SQIVND (reference sequence). CDR3 sequence reads: CASSSTGSSYNSPLHF. The CDR3 DNA reads as TGTGCCAGTAGTTCGACAGGCAGCTCCTATAATTCACCCCTCCACTTT. Looking up the rest from reference TRBV19 and TRBJ1-6 gives the full variable domain: DGGITQSPKYLFRKEGQNVTLSCEQNLNHDAMYWYRQDPGQGLRLIYYSQIVNDFQKGDIAEGYSVSREKKESFPLTVTSAQKNPTAFYLCASSSTGSSYNSPLHFGNGTRLTVT.